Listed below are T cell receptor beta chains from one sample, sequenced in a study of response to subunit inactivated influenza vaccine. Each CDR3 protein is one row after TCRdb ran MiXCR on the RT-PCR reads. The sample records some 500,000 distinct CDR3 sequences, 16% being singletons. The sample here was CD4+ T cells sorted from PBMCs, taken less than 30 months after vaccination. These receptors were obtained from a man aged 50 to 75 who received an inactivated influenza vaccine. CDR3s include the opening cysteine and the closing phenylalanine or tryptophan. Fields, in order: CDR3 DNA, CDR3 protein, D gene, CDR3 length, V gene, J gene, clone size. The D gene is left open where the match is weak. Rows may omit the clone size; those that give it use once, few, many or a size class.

DNA: TGTGCCAGCTCCCTGGAGGGGGCGAACACTGAAGCTTTCTTT; CDR3: CASSLEGANTEAFF; D: TRBD1; length: 14; V: TRBV6-1; J: TRBJ1-1; size: many
DNA: TGTGCCAGCAGCTTAGGTGACACCTTCAATGAAAAACTGTTTTTT; CDR3: CASSLGDTFNEKLFF; D: NA; length: 15; V: TRBV7-9; J: TRBJ1-4; size: NA
DNA: TGCGCCAGCAGCCAAGACATAAACCGGGACAGCAATGAAAAACTGTTTTTT; CDR3: CASSQDINRDSNEKLFF; D: TRBD1; length: 17; V: TRBV4-3; J: TRBJ1-4; size: NA
DNA: TGTGCCAGCAGCTTAAAGGGGGGCAGCAATCAGCCCCAGCATTTT; CDR3: CASSLKGGSNQPQHF; D: NA; length: 15; V: TRBV7-2; J: TRBJ1-5; size: NA
DNA: TGTGCCAGCAGCTCTAGTGCCCGGGCCGGGGAGCTGTTTTTT; CDR3: CASSSSARAGELFF; D: NA; length: 14; V: TRBV7-7; J: TRBJ2-2; size: NA
DNA: TGTGCCAGCAGCTTGGATACAGGGTTTGGCACAGATACGCAGTATTTT; CDR3: CASSLDTGFGTDTQYF; D: NA; length: 16; V: TRBV5-6; J: TRBJ2-3; size: few
DNA: TGCAGTGCTAGAGCGAGCGGGGGGACGAACACCGGGGAGCTGTTTTTT; CDR3: CSARASGGTNTGELFF; D: TRBD2; length: 16; V: TRBV20-1; J: TRBJ2-2; size: many
DNA: TGTGCCGGCAGTTTGTTGGAGAACACTGAAGCTTTCTTT; CDR3: CAGSLLENTEAFF; D: NA; length: 13; V: TRBV12-3/TRBV12-4; J: TRBJ1-1; size: NA
DNA: TGTGCCAGCAGCTCGCTGGACAGAAATGAAAAACTGTTTTTT; CDR3: CASSSLDRNEKLFF; D: NA; length: 14; V: TRBV11-2; J: TRBJ1-4; size: few
DNA: TGTGCCAGCAGCCCACGGTGGGGGACAAATACCTACGAGCAGTACTTC; CDR3: CASSPRWGTNTYEQYF; D: NA; length: 16; V: TRBV11-2; J: TRBJ2-7; size: NA